This T cell receptor (beta chain) was found in a study of blood T cell repertoires in COVID-19. Study-level background: T cells, B-cell-depleted T cells, or PBMCs provided the cDNA or gDNA that served as material.

Generated by immunoSEQ multiplex PCR, the TCRdb table keeps only in-frame clones and is missing some. This sample yields about 150,000 clones, of which 85% to 90% are seen a single time; around 3.2% belongs to the top ten. This CDR3 has 14 residues. Trimming stripped 4 bases from V and 8 bases from J, with 20 bases between. Germline CDR1 reads GTSNPN; CDR2 reads SVGIG (reference sequence). The receptor was isolated from a man between 60 and 70 years old with active or convalescent COVID-19. The sample taken for sequencing was peripheral blood. The genes are TRBV30 and TRBJ1-2; D may be TRBD1 (5 bases). This CDR3 is CAWTLRRAAGGYTF. CDR3 sequence (DNA): TGTGCCTGGACCCTTCGCAGGGCAGCGGGGGGCTACACCTTC.